This T cell receptor beta chain originates from a study of PD-L1 blockade in urothelial cancer. Germline-derived CDR1 and CDR2 are LGHNT and FRNRAP. The CDR3 runs to 14 residues. V was clipped by 0 bases and J by 1 base, with 7 bases between them. This table comes from immunoSEQ multiplex PCR, and its TCRdb copy is limited to in-frame clones, with some not included. The sample consists of about 84,000 clones, over 80% of them appearing once. This TCR was sampled from a man in his 70s with urothelial cancer. The sequences come from PBMCs, collected around atezolizumab (anti-PD-L1) treatment. V is TRBV12-5 and J is TRBJ2-7; the D gene is possibly TRBD1 (6 bases). CDR3 in amino acids: CASGLVDRSYEQYF. DNA of the CDR3: TGTGCTAGTGGTTTGGTGGACAGATCCTACGAGCAGTACTTC. Full variable domain (rest looked up from reference TRBV12-5 and TRBJ2-7): DARVTQTPRHKVTEMGQEVTMRCQPILGHNTVFWYRQTMMQGLELLAYFRNRAPLDDSGMPKDRFSAEMPDATLATLKIQPSEPRDSAVYFCASGLVDRSYEQYFGPGTRLTVT.